This is a list of T cell receptor beta chains from one sample in a study of T cell repertoires in cytomegalovirus infection. TCRdb analysed the reads with MiXCR anew, one entry per CDR3 protein. The data contain roughly 730,000 distinct CDR3 sequences, roughly 36% of them seen just once; the ten biggest clones take up approximately 18%. These receptors have no identified antigens. The sample was cultured PBMCs, taken from culture after CMV antigen stimulation. The source is a human donor in good health (CMV status not recorded). Some clones in this sample may be carry-over from other donors' samples. CDR3s include the opening cysteine and the closing phenylalanine or tryptophan. Fields, in order: J gene, D gene, clone size, V gene, CDR3 protein, CDR3 DNA. D genes are given only for firm matches. Only some rows state a clone size, as once, few, many or a class for expanded clones.

TRBJ2-2	TRBD2	few	TRBV4-1	CASSQVPLAGGNTGELFF	TGCGCCAGCAGCCAAGTCCCTCTAGCGGGGGGGAACACCGGGGAGCTGTTTTTT
TRBJ2-1	TRBD2	few	TRBV6-1	CASLGGAPYNEQFF	TGTGCCAGCCTCGGGGGGGCGCCCTACAATGAGCAGTTCTTC
TRBJ2-3	TRBD1	few	TRBV6-2/TRBV6-3	CATRQGIETDTQYF	TGTGCCACTCGACAGGGCATTGAAACAGATACGCAGTATTTT
TRBJ2-5	TRBD1	-	TRBV29-1	CSVDETGIKETQYF	TGCAGCGTTGATGAGACAGGGATAAAAGAGACCCAGTACTTC
TRBJ2-5	-	-	TRBV2	CASSGVGKETQYF	TGTGCCAGCAGTGGGGTGGGCAAAGAGACCCAGTACTTC
TRBJ2-7	TRBD2	-	TRBV4-1	CASSQVPLAGIYEQYF	TGCGCCAGCAGCCAAGTACCGCTAGCGGGTATCTACGAGCAGTACTTC
TRBJ2-1	TRBD2	-	TRBV7-9	CASSPYLREGLSSYNEQFF	TGTGCCAGCAGCCCATACTTGCGGGAGGGTCTGAGCTCCTACAATGAGCAGTTCTTC
TRBJ2-7	-	-	TRBV5-6	CASSLTILAGQYF	TGTGCCAGCAGCTTGACAATTCTCGCGGGGCAGTACTTC
TRBJ2-7	-	-	TRBV27	CASSLEIQGYEQYF	TGTGCCAGCAGTTTGGAGATCCAGGGATACGAGCAGTACTTC
TRBJ2-3	-	-	TRBV20-1	CSAQSPLGVSSTDTQYF	TGCAGTGCTCAATCTCCGCTTGGGGTTTCTAGCACAGATACGCAGTATTTT
TRBJ1-2	-	-	TRBV7-6	CASSAKSDRPYGYTF	TGTGCCAGCAGCGCCAAGTCCGACAGACCCTATGGCTACACCTTC
TRBJ2-1	TRBD2	-	TRBV5-5	CASSLMASGSFNEQFF	TGTGCCAGCAGCTTGATGGCTAGCGGGAGTTTTAATGAGCAGTTCTTC
TRBJ1-4	-	many	TRBV7-9	CASSLEPGVDEKLFF	TGTGCCAGCAGCTTAGAGCCAGGGGTTGACGAAAAACTGTTTTTT
TRBJ1-6	-	-	TRBV20-1	CSAREGNYNSPLHF	TGCAGTGCTAGGGAGGGCAACTATAATTCACCCCTCCACTTT
TRBJ1-5	TRBD1	-	TRBV5-1	CASSPEPGGRSRHF	TGCGCCAGCAGCCCCGAGCCAGGGGGCAGATCGAGGCATTTT
TRBJ1-4	TRBD1	few	TRBV11-2	CASSLLRGGSEKLFF	TGTGCCAGCAGCCTCCTACGAGGGGGCAGTGAAAAACTGTTTTTT
TRBJ2-1	TRBD2	-	TRBV19	CATLPGLAGGVGGFDEQFF	TGTGCCACTCTCCCGGGACTAGCGGGAGGGGTCGGTGGGTTCGATGAGCAGTTCTTC
TRBJ2-7	TRBD2	-	TRBV10-3	CAISGLREAHYEQYF	TGTGCCATCAGTGGGTTGCGGGAGGCTCACTACGAGCAGTACTTC
TRBJ1-2	TRBD1	few	TRBV7-8	CASSLGFGQGYTF	TGTGCCAGCAGCTTAGGGTTCGGACAGGGTTATACCTTC
TRBJ2-1	-	-	TRBV29-1	CSVRVVGSLHEQFF	TGCAGCGTCAGGGTTGTCGGGAGCCTGCATGAGCAGTTCTTC
TRBJ1-2	TRBD1	many	TRBV7-8	CASSELQGRMDGYTF	TGTGCCAGCAGCGAATTACAGGGGAGAATGGATGGCTACACCTTC
TRBJ2-7	-	many	TRBV12-3/TRBV12-4	CASSPGTVSYEQYF	TGTGCCAGCAGCCCCGGAACAGTCTCCTACGAGCAGTACTTC
TRBJ2-1	-	-	TRBV10-3	CAIRDGAGYNEQFF	TGTGCCATCAGGGATGGGGCCGGGTACAATGAGCAGTTCTTC
TRBJ2-7	TRBD1	-	TRBV2	CASSATRTGAYEQYF	TGTGCCAGCAGTGCGACAAGGACAGGGGCCTACGAGCAGTACTTC
TRBJ2-3	TRBD2	-	TRBV7-2	CASRLAGGKDTQYF	TGTGCCAGCCGTCTAGCGGGAGGGAAAGATACGCAGTATTTT
TRBJ2-1	TRBD2	-	TRBV20-1	CSAPIGGTSEQFF	TGCAGTGCTCCGATCGGTGGGACTAGTGAGCAGTTCTTC
TRBJ2-5	-	-	TRBV7-9	CASSSGPPVTQYF	TGTGCCAGCAGCTCGGGACCCCCGGTTACCCAGTACTTC
TRBJ2-7	TRBD2	-	TRBV29-1	CSVLGGDSYEQYF	TGCAGCGTTCTGGGGGGGGACTCCTACGAGCAGTACTTC
TRBJ1-2	-	-	TRBV30	CAWSLQTNYGYTF	TGTGCCTGGAGCCTACAGACTAACTATGGCTACACCTTC
TRBJ2-5	-	few	TRBV12-3/TRBV12-4	CASSTGGYGQETQYF	TGTGCCAGCAGTACCGGAGGGTATGGCCAAGAGACCCAGTACTTC
TRBJ2-7	-	-	TRBV4-2	CASSQDPPQTGSSYEQYF	TGTGCCAGCAGCCAGGACCCTCCGCAGACAGGATCCTCCTACGAGCAGTACTTC
TRBJ2-5	-	-	TRBV6-1	CASSWTPGPGETQYF	TGTGCCAGCAGTTGGACGCCGGGCCCCGGGGAGACCCAGTACTTC
TRBJ1-6	-	few	TRBV28	CASSFGGAGSPLHF	TGTGCCAGCAGTTTTGGGGGGGCCGGTTCACCCCTCCACTTT
TRBJ2-7	TRBD2	-	TRBV10-3	CAISSSAGYYEQYF	TGTGCCATCAGCTCATCAGCGGGATACTACGAGCAGTACTTC
TRBJ2-1	TRBD2	-	TRBV7-2	CASSSPGRGSYNEQFF	TGTGCCAGCAGCTCCCCTGGGAGGGGCTCCTACAATGAGCAGTTCTTC
TRBJ1-3	TRBD1	-	TRBV7-6	CASSINPPGQGRNTIYF	TGTGCCAGCAGCATTAATCCTCCCGGACAGGGGAGGAACACCATATATTTT
TRBJ2-7	-	few	TRBV7-2	CASSPTEYEQYF	TGTGCCAGCAGCCCCACCGAGTACGAGCAGTACTTC
TRBJ1-5	-	few	TRBV18	CASSLRGRDDQPQHF	TGTGCCAGCTCACTGAGAGGCAGAGACGATCAGCCCCAGCATTTT
TRBJ1-1	-	-	TRBV6-1	CASLELALDTEAFF	TGTGCCAGCCTGGAGCTGGCCCTGGACACTGAAGCTTTCTTT
TRBJ2-1	TRBD2	-	TRBV27	CASSGSRGRTSRPHEQFF	TGTGCCAGCAGTGGATCGAGGGGTCGGACTAGCCGTCCCCATGAGCAGTTCTTC
TRBJ2-1	-	few	TRBV11-1	CASSLAPQVNNEQFF	TGTGCCAGCAGCTTAGCGCCCCAGGTGAACAATGAGCAGTTCTTC
TRBJ2-1	TRBD2	-	TRBV11-3	CASSIGLAGGYNEQFF	TGTGCCAGCAGCATCGGACTAGCGGGGGGCTACAATGAGCAGTTCTTC
TRBJ2-1	-	few	TRBV6-2/TRBV6-3	CASEVGGNEQFF	TGTGCCAGCGAGGTCGGGGGCAATGAGCAGTTCTTC
TRBJ2-7	-	-	TRBV28	CASSIAPQGYEQYF	TGTGCCAGCAGTATCGCCCCCCAGGGTTACGAGCAGTACTTC
TRBJ2-7	TRBD1	many	TRBV7-2	CASSSNGQGFYEQYF	TGTGCCAGCAGCTCGAACGGACAGGGGTTCTACGAGCAGTACTTC
TRBJ1-1	-	-	TRBV28	CASSFTSRKAFF	TGTGCCAGCAGTTTCACTTCACGAAAAGCTTTCTTT
TRBJ2-1	-	few	TRBV2	CASSALEGGLKEQFF	TGTGCCAGCAGCGCACTCGAGGGGGGCCTAAAAGAGCAGTTCTTC
TRBJ2-3	TRBD1	few	TRBV4-1	CASSQQTGVTDTQYF	TGCGCCAGCAGCCAACAGACAGGGGTCACAGATACGCAGTATTTT
TRBJ1-4	-	-	TRBV2	CASTRGPRNEKLFF	TGTGCCAGCACCCGGGGCCCGCGGAATGAAAAACTGTTTTTT
TRBJ1-1	-	-	TRBV19	CASSTYSQGNTEAFF	TGTGCCAGTAGTACCTACTCACAGGGGAACACTGAAGCTTTCTTT
TRBJ2-3	-	many	TRBV7-2	CASSPRGEEDTQYF	TGTGCCAGCAGCCCGCGAGGGGAGGAGGATACGCAGTATTTT
TRBJ2-1	-	-	TRBV19	CASSIYSRYNEQFF	TGTGCCAGTAGTATATATAGCAGGTACAATGAGCAGTTCTTC
TRBJ2-7	-	many	TRBV7-9	CASSFIRDPYEQYF	TGTGCCAGCAGCTTTATCCGGGACCCCTACGAGCAGTACTTC